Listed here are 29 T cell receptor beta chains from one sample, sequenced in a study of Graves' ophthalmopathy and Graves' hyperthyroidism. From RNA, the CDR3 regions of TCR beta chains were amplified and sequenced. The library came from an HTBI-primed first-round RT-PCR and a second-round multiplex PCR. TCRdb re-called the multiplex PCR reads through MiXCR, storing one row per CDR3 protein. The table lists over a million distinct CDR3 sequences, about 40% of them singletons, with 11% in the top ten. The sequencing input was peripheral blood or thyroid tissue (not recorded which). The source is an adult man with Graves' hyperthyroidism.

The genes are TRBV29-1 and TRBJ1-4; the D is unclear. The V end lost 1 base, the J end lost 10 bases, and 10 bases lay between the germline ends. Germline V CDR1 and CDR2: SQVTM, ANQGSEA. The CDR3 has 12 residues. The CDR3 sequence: CSVEGHRGKLFF. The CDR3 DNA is TGCAGCGTTGAAGGTCACCGGGGAAAACTGTTTTTT.

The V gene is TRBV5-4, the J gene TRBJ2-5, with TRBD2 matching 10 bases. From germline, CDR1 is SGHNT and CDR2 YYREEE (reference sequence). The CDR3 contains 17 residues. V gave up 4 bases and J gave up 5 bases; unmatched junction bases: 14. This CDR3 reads CASSPQREGLLGETQYF. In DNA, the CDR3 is TGTGCCAGCAGCCCTCAGCGGGAGGGCCTGTTGGGTGAGACCCAGTACTTC. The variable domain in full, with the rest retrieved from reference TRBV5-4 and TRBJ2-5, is ETGVTQSPTHLIKTRGQQVTLRCSSQSGHNTVSWYQQALGQGPQFIFQYYREEENGRGNFPPRFSGLQFPNYSSELNVNALELDDSALYLCASSPQREGLLGETQYFGPGTRLLVL.

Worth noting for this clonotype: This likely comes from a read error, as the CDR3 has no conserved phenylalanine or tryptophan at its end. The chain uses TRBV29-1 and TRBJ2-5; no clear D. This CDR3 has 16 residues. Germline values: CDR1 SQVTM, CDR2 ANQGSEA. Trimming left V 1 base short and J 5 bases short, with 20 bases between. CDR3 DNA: TGCAGCGTTGAAGGGTTGGGGAACTATGGCTGGGAGACCCAGTACCTC. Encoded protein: CSVEGLGNYGWETQYL.

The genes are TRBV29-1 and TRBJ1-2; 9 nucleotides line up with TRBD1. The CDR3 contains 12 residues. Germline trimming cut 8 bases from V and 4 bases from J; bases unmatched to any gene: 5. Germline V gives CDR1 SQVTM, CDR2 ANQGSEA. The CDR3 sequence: CSSGTGRYGYTF. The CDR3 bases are TGCAGCTCCGGGACAGGGCGCTATGGCTACACCTTC.

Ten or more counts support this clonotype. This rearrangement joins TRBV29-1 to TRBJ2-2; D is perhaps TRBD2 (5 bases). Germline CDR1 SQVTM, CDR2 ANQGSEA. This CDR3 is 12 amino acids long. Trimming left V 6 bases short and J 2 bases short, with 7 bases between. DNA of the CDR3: TGCAGCGTATCGGGAAACACCGGGGAGCTGTTTTTT. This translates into CSVSGNTGELFF.

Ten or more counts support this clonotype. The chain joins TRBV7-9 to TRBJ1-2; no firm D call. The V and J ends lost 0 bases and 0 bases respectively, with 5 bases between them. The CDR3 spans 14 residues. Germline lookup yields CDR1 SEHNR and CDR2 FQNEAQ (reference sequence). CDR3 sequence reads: CASSLAGANYGYTF. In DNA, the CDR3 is TGTGCCAGCAGCTTAGCGGGCGCTAACTATGGCTACACCTTC.

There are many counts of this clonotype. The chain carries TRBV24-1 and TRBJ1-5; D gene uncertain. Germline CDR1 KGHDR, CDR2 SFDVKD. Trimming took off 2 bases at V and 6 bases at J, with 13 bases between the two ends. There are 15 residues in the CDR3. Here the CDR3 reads CATSDSQLNSQPQHF. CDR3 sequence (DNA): TGTGCCACCAGTGATTCACAGCTCAACTCTCAGCCCCAGCATTTT.

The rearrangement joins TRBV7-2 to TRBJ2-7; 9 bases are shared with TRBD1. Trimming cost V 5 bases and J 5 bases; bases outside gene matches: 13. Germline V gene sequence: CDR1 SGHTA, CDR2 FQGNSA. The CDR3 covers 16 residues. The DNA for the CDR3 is TGTGCCAGCAGCGTCGATCGGGGACAGGGAGGGGACGAGCAGTACTTC. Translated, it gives CASSVDRGQGGDEQYF.

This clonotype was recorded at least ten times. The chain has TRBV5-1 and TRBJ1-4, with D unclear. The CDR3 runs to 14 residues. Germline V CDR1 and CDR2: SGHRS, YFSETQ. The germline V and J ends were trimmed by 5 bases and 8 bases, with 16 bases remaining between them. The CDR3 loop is CASRTTARGEKLFF. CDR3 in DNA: TGCGCCAGCAGGACGACGGCTAGAGGGGAAAAACTGTTTTTT.

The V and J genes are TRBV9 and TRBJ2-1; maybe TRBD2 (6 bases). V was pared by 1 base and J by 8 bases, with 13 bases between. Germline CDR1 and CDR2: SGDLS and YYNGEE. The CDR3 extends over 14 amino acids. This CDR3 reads CASSVPSAGHEQFF. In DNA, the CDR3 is TGTGCCAGCAGCGTACCTAGTGCGGGGCATGAGCAGTTCTTC.

The CDR3 DNA reads TGTGCCAGCAGCGCGAACGACAGGAACACTGAAGCTTTCTTT. The encoded protein is CASSANDRNTEAFF. The chain combines TRBV6-5 with TRBJ1-1; maybe TRBD1 (5 bases). With 6 bases removed from V and 1 base from J, the gap between germline ends came to 12 bases. The CDR3 is made up of 14 amino acids. Per the germline V gene, CDR1 is MNHEY and CDR2 is SVGAGI.

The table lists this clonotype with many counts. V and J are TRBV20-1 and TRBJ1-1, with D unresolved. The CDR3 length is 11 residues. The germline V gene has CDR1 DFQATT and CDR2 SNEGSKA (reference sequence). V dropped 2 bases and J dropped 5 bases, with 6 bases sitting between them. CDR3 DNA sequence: TGCAGTGCTAGATTAGGGACTGAAGCTTTCTTT. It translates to CSARLGTEAFF.

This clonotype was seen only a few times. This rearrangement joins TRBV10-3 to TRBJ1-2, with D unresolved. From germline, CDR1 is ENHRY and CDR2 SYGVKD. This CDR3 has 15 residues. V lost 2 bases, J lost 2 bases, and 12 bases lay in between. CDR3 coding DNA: TGTGCCATCAGTGAGCAAACGGACGGGAACTATGGCTACACCTTC. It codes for CAISEQTDGNYGYTF.

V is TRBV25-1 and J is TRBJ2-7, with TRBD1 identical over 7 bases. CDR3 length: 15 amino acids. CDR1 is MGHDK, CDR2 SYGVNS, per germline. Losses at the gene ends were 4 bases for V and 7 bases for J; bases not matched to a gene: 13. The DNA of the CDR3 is TGTGCCAGCAGTGCCTCCCCGGGACAGCTGGGGGAGCAGTACTTC. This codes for CASSASPGQLGEQYF.

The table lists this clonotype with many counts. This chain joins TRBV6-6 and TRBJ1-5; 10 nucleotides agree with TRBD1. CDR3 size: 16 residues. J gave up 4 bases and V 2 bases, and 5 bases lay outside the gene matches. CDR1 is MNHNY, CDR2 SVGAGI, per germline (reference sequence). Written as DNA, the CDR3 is TGTGCCAGCAGTTACAACCCGGGACAGGGGAATCAGCCCCAGCATTTT. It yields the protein CASSYNPGQGNQPQHF.

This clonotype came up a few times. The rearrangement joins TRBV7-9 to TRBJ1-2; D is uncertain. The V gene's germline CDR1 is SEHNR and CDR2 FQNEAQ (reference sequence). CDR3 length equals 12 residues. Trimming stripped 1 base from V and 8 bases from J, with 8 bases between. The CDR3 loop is CASSLGLAGYTF. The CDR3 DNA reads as TGTGCCAGCAGCTTAGGCTTGGCAGGCTACACCTTC.

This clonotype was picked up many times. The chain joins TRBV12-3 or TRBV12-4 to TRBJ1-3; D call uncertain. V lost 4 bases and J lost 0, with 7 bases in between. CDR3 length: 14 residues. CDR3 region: CASSWTVSGNTIYF. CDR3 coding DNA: TGTGCCAGCAGTTGGACCGTCTCTGGAAACACCATATATTTT.

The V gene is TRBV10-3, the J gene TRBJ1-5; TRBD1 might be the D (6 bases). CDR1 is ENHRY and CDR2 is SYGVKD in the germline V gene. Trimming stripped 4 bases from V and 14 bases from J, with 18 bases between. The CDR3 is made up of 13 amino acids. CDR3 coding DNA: TGTGCCATCAGTGGGTGGACAGCCATCCACGAGCATTTT. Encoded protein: CAISGWTAIHEHF.

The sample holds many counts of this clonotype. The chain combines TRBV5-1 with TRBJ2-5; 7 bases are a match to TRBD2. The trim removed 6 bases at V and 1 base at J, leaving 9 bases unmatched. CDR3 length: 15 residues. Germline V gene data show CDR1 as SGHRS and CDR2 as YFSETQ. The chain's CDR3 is CASKAAGDLQETQYF. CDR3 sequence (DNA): TGCGCCAGCAAGGCGGCGGGGGATCTCCAAGAGACCCAGTACTTC.

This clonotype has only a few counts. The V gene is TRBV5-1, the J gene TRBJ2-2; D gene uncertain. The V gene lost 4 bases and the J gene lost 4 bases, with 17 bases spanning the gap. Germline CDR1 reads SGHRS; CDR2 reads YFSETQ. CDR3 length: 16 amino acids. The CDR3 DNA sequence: TGCGCCAGCAGCCCAGTGCTACAGTCGAGCACCGGGGAGCTGTTTTTT. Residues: CASSPVLQSSTGELFF.

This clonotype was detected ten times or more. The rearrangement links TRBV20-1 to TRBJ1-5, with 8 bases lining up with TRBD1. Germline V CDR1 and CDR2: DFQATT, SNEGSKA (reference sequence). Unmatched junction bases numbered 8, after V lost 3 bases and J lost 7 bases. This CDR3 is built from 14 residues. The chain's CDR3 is CSASRGRGNQPQHF. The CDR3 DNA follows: TGCAGTGCTAGCAGGGGGCGCGGTAACCAGCCCCAGCATTTT.

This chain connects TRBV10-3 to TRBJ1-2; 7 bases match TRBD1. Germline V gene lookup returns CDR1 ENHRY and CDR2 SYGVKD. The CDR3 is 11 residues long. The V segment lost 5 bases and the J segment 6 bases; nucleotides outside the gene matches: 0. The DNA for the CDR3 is TGTGCCATCAGTACAGGGGATGGCTACACCTTC. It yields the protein CAISTGDGYTF.

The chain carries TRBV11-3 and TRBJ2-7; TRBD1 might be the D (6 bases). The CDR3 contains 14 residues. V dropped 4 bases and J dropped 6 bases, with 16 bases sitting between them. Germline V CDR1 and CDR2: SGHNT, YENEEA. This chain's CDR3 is CASSSRDIDCEQYF. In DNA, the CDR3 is TGTGCCAGCAGCTCCCGGGACATCGACTGCGAGCAGTACTTC.

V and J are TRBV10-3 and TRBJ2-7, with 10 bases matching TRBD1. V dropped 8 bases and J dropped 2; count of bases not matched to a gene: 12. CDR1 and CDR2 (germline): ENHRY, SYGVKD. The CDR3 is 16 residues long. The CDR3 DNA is TGTGCCATCGCGAACCTGTCCGGACAGGGGGCCTACGAGCAGTACTTC. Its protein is CAIANLSGQGAYEQYF.

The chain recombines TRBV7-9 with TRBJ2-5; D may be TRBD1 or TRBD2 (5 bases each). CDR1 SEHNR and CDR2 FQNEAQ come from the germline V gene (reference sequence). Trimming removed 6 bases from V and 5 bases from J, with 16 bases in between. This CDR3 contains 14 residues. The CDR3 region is CASSPGTPPETQYF. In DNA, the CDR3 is TGTGCCAGCAGTCCCGGGACCCCCCCGGAGACCCAGTACTTC.

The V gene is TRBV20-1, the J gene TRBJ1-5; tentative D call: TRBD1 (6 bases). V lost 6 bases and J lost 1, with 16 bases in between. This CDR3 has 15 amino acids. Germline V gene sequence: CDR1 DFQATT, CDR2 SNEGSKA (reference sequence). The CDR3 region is CSARAGGRSNQPQHF. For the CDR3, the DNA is TGCAGTGCCCGAGCCGGGGGGCGAAGCAATCAGCCCCAGCATTTT.

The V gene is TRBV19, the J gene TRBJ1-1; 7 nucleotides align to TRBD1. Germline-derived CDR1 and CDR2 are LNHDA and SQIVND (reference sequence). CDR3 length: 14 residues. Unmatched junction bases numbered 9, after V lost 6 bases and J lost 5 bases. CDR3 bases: TGTGCCAGTAGCCGACAGGGTCCGGGGACTGAAGCTTTCTTT. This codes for CASSRQGPGTEAFF.

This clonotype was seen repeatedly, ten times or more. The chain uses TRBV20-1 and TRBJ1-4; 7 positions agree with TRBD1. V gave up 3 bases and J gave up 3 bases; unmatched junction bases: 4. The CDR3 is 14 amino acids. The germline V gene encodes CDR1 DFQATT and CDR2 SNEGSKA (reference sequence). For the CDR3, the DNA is TGCAGTGCTAGGGAGGGGGCGGCTAATGAAAAACTGTTTTTT. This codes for CSAREGAANEKLFF.

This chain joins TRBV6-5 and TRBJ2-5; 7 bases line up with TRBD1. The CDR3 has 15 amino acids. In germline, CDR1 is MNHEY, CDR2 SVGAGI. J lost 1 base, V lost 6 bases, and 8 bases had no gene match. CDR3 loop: CASSLGQVLQETQYF. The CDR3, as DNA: TGTGCCAGCAGCTTAGGACAGGTCCTCCAAGAGACCCAGTACTTC.